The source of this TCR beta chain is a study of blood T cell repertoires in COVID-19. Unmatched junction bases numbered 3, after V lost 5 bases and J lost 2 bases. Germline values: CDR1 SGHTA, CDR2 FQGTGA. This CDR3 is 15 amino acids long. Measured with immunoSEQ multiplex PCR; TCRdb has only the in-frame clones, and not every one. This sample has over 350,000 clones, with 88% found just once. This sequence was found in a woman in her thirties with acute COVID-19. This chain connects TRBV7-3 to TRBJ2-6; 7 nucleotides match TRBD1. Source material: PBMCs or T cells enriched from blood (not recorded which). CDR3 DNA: TGTGCCAGCAGCACTAGGGGGCCTGGGGCCAACGTCCTGACTTTC. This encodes CASSTRGPGANVLTF.